This T cell receptor (beta chain) was sequenced during a study of T cell responses to AZD1222 COVID-19 vaccine. Findings of the study overall: Seropositive at baseline were only six or seven AZD1222 recipients. No day 14 peak samples; only post-peak repertoires were characterized. Spike-spanning, vaccine-associated CD4 TCRs were dominant at 160-218 and 743-854.

About this clone itself: The antigen remains undetermined.

Germline values: CDR1 ENHRY, CDR2 SYGVKD. V lost 4 bases and J lost 6; bases outside the gene matches: 8. CDR3 length: 14 amino acids. Sequencing used immunoSEQ multiplex PCR; TCRdb keeps in-frame clones, though not all of them. The data contain fewer than 150,000 clones, about nine tenths of them seen just once; the ten biggest clones take up approximately 5%. The input for sequencing was peripheral blood, taken on day 0 of AZD1222 vaccination. The V gene is TRBV10-3, the J gene TRBJ1-1, with 7 positions matching TRBD1. This receptor was taken from an adult in good health. The CDR3 region has the DNA TGTGCCATCAGTGGTTTACAGGGGAGGTCTGAAGCTTTCTTT. This translates into CAISGLQGRSEAFF.